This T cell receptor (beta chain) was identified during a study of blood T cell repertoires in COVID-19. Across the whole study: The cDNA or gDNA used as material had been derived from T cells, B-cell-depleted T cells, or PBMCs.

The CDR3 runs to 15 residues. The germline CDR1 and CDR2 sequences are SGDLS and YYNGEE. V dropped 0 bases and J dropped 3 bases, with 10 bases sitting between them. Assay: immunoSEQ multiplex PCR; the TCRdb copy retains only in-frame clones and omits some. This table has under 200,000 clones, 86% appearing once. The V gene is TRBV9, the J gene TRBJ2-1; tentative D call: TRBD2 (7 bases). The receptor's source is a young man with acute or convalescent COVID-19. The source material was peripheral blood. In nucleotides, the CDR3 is TGTGCCAGCAGCGTAGAAGGGGGGGTCTACAATGAGCAGTTCTTC. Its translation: CASSVEGGVYNEQFF.